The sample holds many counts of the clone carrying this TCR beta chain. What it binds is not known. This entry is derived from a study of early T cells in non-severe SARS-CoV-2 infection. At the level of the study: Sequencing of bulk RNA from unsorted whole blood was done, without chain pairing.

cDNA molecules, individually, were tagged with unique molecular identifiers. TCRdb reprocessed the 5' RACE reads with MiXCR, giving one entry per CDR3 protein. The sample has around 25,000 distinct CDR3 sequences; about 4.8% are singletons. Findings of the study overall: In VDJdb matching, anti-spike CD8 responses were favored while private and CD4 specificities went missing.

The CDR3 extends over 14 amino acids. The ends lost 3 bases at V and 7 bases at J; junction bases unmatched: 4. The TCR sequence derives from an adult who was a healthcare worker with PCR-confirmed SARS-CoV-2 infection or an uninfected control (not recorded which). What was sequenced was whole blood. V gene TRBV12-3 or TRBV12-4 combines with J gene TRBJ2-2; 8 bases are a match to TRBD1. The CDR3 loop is CASSLDRANGELFF. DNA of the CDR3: TGTGCCAGCAGTTTGGACAGGGCTAACGGGGAGCTGTTTTTT.